Listed below are T cell receptor beta chains from one sample, sequenced in a study of T cells after yellow fever vaccination. TCRdb reanalysed the 5' RACE reads using MiXCR and keeps one entry per CDR3 protein. The sample contains hundreds of thousands of distinct CDR3 sequences, 5.2% of which appear only once. Sequenced material: CD4+ T cells sorted from PBMCs, taken on the day of the yellow fever booster vaccination. The receptors derive from a man younger than 35 who received the YFV17D yellow fever vaccine. The CDR3 runs from the conserved cysteine through the conserved F or W. A D gene is named only where the DNA matches it firmly. Clone size is not always given. Where it is, it says once, few, many or a class for expanded clones.

CDR3 length,J gene,V gene,D gene,clone size,CDR3 protein,CDR3 DNA
15,TRBJ2-6,TRBV30,-,-,CAWSSRLSGANVLTF,TGTGCCTGGAGTTCTCGTTTATCTGGGGCCAACGTCCTGACTTTC
16,TRBJ1-4,TRBV3-1,TRBD1,-,CASSHQAGQVNEKLFF,TGTGCCAGCAGCCACCAAGCGGGACAGGTTAATGAAAAACTGTTTTTT
14,TRBJ1-4,TRBV6-6,TRBD1,few,CASSYSRGHEKLFF,TGTGCCAGCAGTTACTCCAGGGGGCATGAAAAACTGTTTTTT
15,TRBJ1-1,TRBV4-1,-,-,CASSTRGAFGTEAFF,TGCGCCAGCAGCACGCGGGGGGCTTTCGGCACTGAAGCTTTCTTT
16,TRBJ2-2,TRBV20-1,TRBD1,few,CSARDVRQGAAGELFF,TGCAGTGCTAGAGATGTGAGACAGGGGGCGGCCGGGGAGCTGTTTTTT
14,TRBJ1-2,TRBV7-3,-,few,CASSLTGENYGYTF,TGTGCCAGCAGCTTAACCGGGGAAAACTATGGCTACACCTTC
15,TRBJ2-2,TRBV12-3/TRBV12-4,-,many,CASNLLGGDTGELFF,TGTGCCAGCAATCTTCTAGGAGGGGACACCGGGGAGCTGTTTTTT
13,TRBJ1-5,TRBV9,-,many,CASSGGPHQPQHF,TGTGCCAGCAGCGGAGGGCCCCATCAGCCCCAGCATTTT
14,TRBJ2-4,TRBV21-1,-,many,CASSLLAGGDFAYF,TGTGCCAGCAGCCTATTGGCAGGGGGGGACTTTGCGTACTTC
13,TRBJ1-1,TRBV4-2,-,-,CASSQEAGTEAFF,TGTGCCAGCAGCCAAGAAGCAGGGACTGAAGCTTTCTTT
12,TRBJ2-7,TRBV5-1,-,-,CASSASFYEQYF,TGCGCCAGCAGCGCCAGTTTCTACGAGCAGTACTTC
16,TRBJ1-3,TRBV9,TRBD1,many,CASSARDRLSGNTIYF,TGTGCCAGCAGCGCCCGGGACAGGTTAAGTGGAAACACCATATATTTT
14,TRBJ2-1,TRBV12-3/TRBV12-4,TRBD1,few,CASRRQGEYNEQFF,TGTGCCAGCAGAAGACAGGGGGAGTACAATGAGCAGTTCTTC
18,TRBJ1-4,TRBV4-3,TRBD1,many,CASSQEATWTGGNEKLFF,TGCGCCAGCAGCCAAGAAGCTACCTGGACAGGGGGAAATGAAAAACTGTTTTTT
12,TRBJ1-5,TRBV6-2/TRBV6-3,-,-,CASTRNSQPQHF,TGTGCCAGCACTCGAAACTCACAGCCCCAGCATTTT
14,TRBJ2-3,TRBV4-2,-,few,CASTLAKSTDTQYF,TGTGCCAGCACGCTAGCGAAAAGCACAGATACGCAGTATTTT
13,TRBJ2-2,TRBV7-9,-,many,CASSVVQTGELFF,TGTGCCAGCAGCGTGGTGCAGACCGGGGAGCTGTTTTTT
12,TRBJ1-1,TRBV7-2,-,few,CASSLFEIRAFF,TGTGCCAGCAGCTTATTTGAGATAAGGGCTTTCTTT
15,TRBJ1-1,TRBV5-1,TRBD1,many,CASSSTGATNTEAFF,TGCGCCAGCAGCTCGACAGGGGCCACGAACACTGAAGCTTTCTTT
13,TRBJ2-5,TRBV6-2/TRBV6-3,-,few,CASSRTSLQTQYF,TGTGCCAGCAGTAGGACGAGTCTGCAGACCCAGTACTTC
12,TRBJ1-1,TRBV10-2,TRBD1,few,CARQRTGGCPFF,TGCGCCAGACAACGGACAGGGGGCTGTCCTTTCTTT
13,TRBJ1-1,TRBV5-1,-,-,CASTSPGGTEAFF,TGCGCCAGCACCTCCCCGGGGGGCACTGAAGCTTTCTTT
14,TRBJ2-2,TRBV10-3,-,few,CAISDRTDTGELFF,TGTGCCATCAGTGACCGAACAGATACCGGGGAGCTGTTTTTT
16,TRBJ2-3,TRBV6-5,-,few,CASSYSYGTATDTQYF,TGTGCCAGCAGTTACTCATACGGGACTGCCACAGATACGCAGTATTTT
19,TRBJ1-6,TRBV4-3,TRBD1,many,CASSQDRMGQGSPNSPLHF,TGCGCCAGCAGCCAAGATAGGATGGGACAGGGGAGTCCTAATTCACCCCTCCACTTT
16,TRBJ1-1,TRBV5-1,-,-,CASSPGSNRETTEAFF,TGCGCCAGCAGCCCGGGGAGTAACAGGGAAACGACTGAAGCTTTCTTT
14,TRBJ2-2,TRBV5-1,TRBD2,few,CASSVTSLTGELFF,TGCGCCAGCAGCGTGACTAGCCTTACCGGGGAGCTGTTTTTT
15,TRBJ1-1,TRBV29-1,-,-,CSVEVPRRESTEAFF,TGCAGCGTTGAAGTCCCCCGGCGAGAGTCCACTGAAGCTTTCTTT
19,TRBJ1-6,TRBV5-5,-,many,CASSFRAPLPSSYNSPLHF,TGTGCCAGCAGCTTCAGGGCTCCGCTACCAAGCTCCTATAATTCACCCCTCCACTTT
16,TRBJ1-5,TRBV6-2/TRBV6-3,-,few,CASIRAGAGSNQPQHF,TGTGCCAGCATTCGGGCTGGGGCAGGGAGCAATCAGCCCCAGCATTTT
14,TRBJ2-7,TRBV6-5,-,many,CASSSPRRDYEQYF,TGTGCCAGCAGTTCGCCTCGACGGGACTACGAGCAGTACTTC
16,TRBJ2-1,TRBV7-9,-,many,CASSQYSGLPQDEQFF,TGTGCCAGCAGCCAATATTCCGGGCTCCCTCAGGATGAGCAGTTCTTC
15,TRBJ2-1,TRBV7-9,-,-,CASILAQGSYNEQFF,TGTGCCAGCATTCTTGCGCAGGGTTCCTACAATGAGCAGTTCTTC
16,TRBJ2-1,TRBV5-1,TRBD2,many,CASSFSGTSSYNEQFF,TGCGCCAGCAGCTTCAGCGGGACCAGCTCCTACAATGAGCAGTTCTTC
14,TRBJ2-3,TRBV12-3/TRBV12-4,-,many,CASKERGATDTQYF,TGTGCCAGCAAAGAGAGGGGGGCCACAGATACGCAGTATTTT
15,TRBJ2-3,TRBV24-1,TRBD2,many,CATGQRGSSTDTQYF,TGTGCCACCGGGCAGCGGGGGTCTAGCACAGATACGCAGTATTTT
12,TRBJ1-4,TRBV2,-,-,CASSREGEKLFF,TGTGCCAGCTCGAGGGAAGGGGAAAAACTGTTTTTT
12,TRBJ2-1,TRBV7-9,-,many,CASSPGAPEQFF,TGTGCCAGCAGCCCTGGGGCTCCCGAGCAGTTCTTC
15,TRBJ2-5,TRBV28,-,-,CASSIRDKKLGTQYF,TGTGCCAGCAGTATCCGGGACAAGAAGTTAGGGACCCAGTACTTC
14,TRBJ1-6,TRBV7-6,TRBD1,few,CASSLGGQRSPLHF,TGTGCCAGCAGCTTGGGGGGACAGCGGTCACCCCTCCACTTT
15,TRBJ2-7,TRBV7-8,-,few,CASSPSRGRAYEQYF,TGTGCCAGCAGCCCCTCGCGGGGGCGCGCGTACGAGCAGTACTTC
14,TRBJ2-7,TRBV7-2,TRBD1,many,CASSPRTGSYEQYF,TGTGCCAGCAGCCCACGGACAGGCTCCTACGAGCAGTACTTC
14,TRBJ2-1,TRBV10-3,TRBD1,many,CAISGGQKVNEQFF,TGTGCCATCAGTGGGGGACAGAAGGTGAATGAGCAGTTCTTC
13,TRBJ1-5,TRBV12-3/TRBV12-4,-,-,CATLRGLGQPQHF,TGTGCCACCCTAAGGGGGTTGGGCCAGCCCCAGCATTTT
12,TRBJ1-2,TRBV5-8,-,few,CASSPQVFGYTF,TGTGCCAGCAGCCCCCAAGTATTTGGCTACACCTTC
15,TRBJ2-3,TRBV3-1,TRBD1,few,CASSRPQGADFAQYF,TGTGCCAGCAGCCGTCCCCAGGGGGCAGATTTTGCGCAGTATTTT
14,TRBJ2-1,TRBV5-1,-,many,CANLTDRRDNEQFF,TGCGCCAACCTTACTGACCGGAGAGACAATGAGCAGTTCTTC
14,TRBJ2-1,TRBV12-5,TRBD2,-,CASGTSGGNNEQFF,TGTGCTAGTGGCACTAGCGGGGGAAACAATGAGCAGTTCTTC
14,TRBJ2-1,TRBV7-3,TRBD1,few,CASRRDRGSSEQFF,TGTGCCAGCAGGAGGGACAGGGGTAGCAGCGAGCAGTTCTTC